These 9 T cell receptor beta chains came from one sample sequenced in a study of Graves' ophthalmopathy and Graves' hyperthyroidism. Amplified TCR beta CDR3 regions were obtained using RNA transcripts as template. In the first round, RT-PCR was carried out with HTBI primers, and a multiplex PCR formed the second round. TCRdb recomputed calls from the multiplex PCR reads with MiXCR, one row per CDR3 protein. Of 170,000 or so distinct CDR3 sequences in the sample, 35% to 45% were seen once. Sequenced: peripheral blood. These receptors were obtained from a man in his thirties or forties with Graves' ophthalmopathy.

This clonotype was seen repeatedly, ten times or more. The rearrangement links TRBV15 to TRBJ2-3, with D perhaps matching TRBD2 (6 bases). The germline gives CDR1 LNHNV, CDR2 YYDKDF (reference sequence). The ends were cut back, 5 bases at V and 0 bases at J, with 15 bases in the middle. This CDR3 is built from 16 residues. As DNA, the CDR3 is TGTGCCACCAGCGGGCGGCGGGGATATAGCACAGATACGCAGTATTTT. Translating gives CATSGRRGYSTDTQYF.

The table lists this clonotype with many counts. The chain joins TRBV29-1 to TRBJ2-5, with 7 bases identical to TRBD2. The CDR3 covers 13 residues. V lost 3 bases, J lost 4 bases, and 5 bases stayed unmatched. The germline V gene has CDR1 SQVTM and CDR2 ANQGSEA. The CDR3 nucleotides are TGCAGCGTTGAGGGCGGGAGTGGAGAGACCCAGTACTTC. Amino acid sequence: CSVEGGSGETQYF.

In its sample, this clonotype was seen many times. The chain joins TRBV13 to TRBJ1-1; tentative D call: TRBD1 (5 bases). CDR1 is PRHDT and CDR2 is FYEKMQ in the germline V gene (reference sequence). Trimming left V 2 bases short and J 3 bases short, with 19 bases between. There are 17 residues in the CDR3. DNA of the CDR3: TGTGCCAGCAGCTTAAGTCTCCAGGGCCCGTTGGACACTGAAGCTTTCTTT. It yields the protein CASSLSLQGPLDTEAFF.

CDR3 sequence (DNA): TGCGCCAGCAGCCAACCTGACAGCATCTATGGCTACACCTTC. Amino acid sequence: CASSQPDSIYGYTF. The chain recombines TRBV4-1 with TRBJ1-2; tentatively, D is TRBD1 (5 bases). The V gene lost 2 bases and the J gene lost 4 bases, with 11 bases spanning the gap. Germline V gene data show CDR1 as MGHRA and CDR2 as YSYEKL. The CDR3 sequence is 14 residues long.

This chain joins TRBV6-2 or TRBV6-3 and TRBJ2-5; D remains unclear. CDR3 size: 12 residues. Trimming took 7 bases from V and 4 from J, leaving 10 bases between them. CDR1 and CDR2 (germline): MNHEY, SVGEGT. The CDR3, as DNA: TGTGCCAGCAAGGGTCCCAGAGAGACCCAGTACTTC. Translation: CASKGPRETQYF.

The rearrangement links TRBV6-2 or TRBV6-3 to TRBJ2-7; D is possibly TRBD2 (6 bases). CDR1 MNHEY and CDR2 SVGEGT come from the germline V gene. The CDR3 loop spans 16 amino acids. V lost 5 bases to trimming and J lost 0 bases, with 17 bases between them. The CDR3 DNA reads TGTGCCAGCAGTGCTCCAATACGGGACTCCTCCTACGAGCAGTACTTC. It specifies CASSAPIRDSSYEQYF.

This clonotype was counted ten times or more. CDR3 sequence reads: CASSDAGTGSSQPQHF. The CDR3 nucleotides read TGTGCCAGCAGCGACGCCGGGACAGGGAGTAGTCAGCCCCAGCATTTT. The V call is TRBV7-9, the J call TRBJ1-5; TRBD1 matches at 9 bases. Germline V gene sequence: CDR1 SEHNR, CDR2 FQNEAQ (reference sequence). This CDR3 is 16 amino acids long. Trimming removed 5 bases from V and 6 bases from J; junction bases left unmatched: 11. The full variable domain, its missing parts supplied by reference TRBV7-9 and TRBJ1-5, is DTGVSQNPRHKITKRGQNVTFRCDPISEHNRLYWYRQTLGQGPEFLTYFQNEAQLEKSRLLSDRFSAERPKGSFSTLEIQRTEQGDSAMYLCASSDAGTGSSQPQHFGDGTRLSIL.

The chain links TRBV28 to TRBJ2-7; perhaps TRBD2 as D (7 bases). CDR1 is MDHEN, CDR2 SYDVKM, per germline. The CDR3 is 14 residues long. Between the trimmed V and J ends, which lost 5 bases and 7 bases, there was a span of 18 bases. CDR3 in DNA: TGTGCCAGCAGTCCGGGGGGCAGGGGAGGGGAGCAGTACTTC. Translating it yields CASSPGGRGGEQYF.

Concerning this clonotype: The germline gene is not matched at one end of the junction; a read error may be the cause. This sequence joins TRBV19 and TRBJ1-1; D not resolved. Germline V lookup: CDR1 LNHDA, CDR2 SQIVND (reference sequence). The CDR3 covers 14 residues. The DNA for the CDR3 is TGTGCCAGTAGTCCCCAGGTGGAGAACACTGAAGCTTCCTTT. Its protein product is CASSPQVENTEASF.